A single sample gave rise to the 16 T cell receptor beta chains below, sequenced in a study of T-cell memory formation after mild COVID-19. MiXCR, run by TCRdb on the 5' RACE reads, gives a single entry per CDR3 protein. This sample has about 110,000 distinct CDR3 sequences, with 18% found just once. Sequencing was carried out using PBMCs or a T cell subset sorted from them (not recorded which). The receptors were sampled from a man between 18 and 35 years old who had mild COVID-19 (a few samples of this study predate the infection). Cell type and time point are not known.

This clonotype was counted a few times. The chain combines TRBV11-1 with TRBJ2-1; 11 bases match TRBD2. The J segment lost 4 bases and the V segment lost 1 base, leaving 6 bases of the junction unmatched. CDR1 is SGHAT, CDR2 FQDESV, per germline (reference sequence). The CDR3 contains 17 residues. CDR3 coding DNA: TGTGCCAGCAGCTTAGGAGTAGCGGGGGGGCGTTACAATGAGCAGTTCTTC. Protein product: CASSLGVAGGRYNEQFF. Together with reference TRBV11-1 and TRBJ2-1, the CDR3 gives the full variable domain: EAEVAQSPRYKITEKSQAVAFWCDPISGHATLYWYRQILGQGPELLVQFQDESVVDDSQLPKDRFSAERLKGVDSTLKIQPAELGDSAMYLCASSLGVAGGRYNEQFFGPGTRLTVL.

This clonotype was seen only a few times. The V call is TRBV29-1, the J call TRBJ1-1, with D hard to call. The V gene lost 0 bases and the J gene lost 10 bases, with 9 bases spanning the gap. CDR1 is SQVTM, CDR2 ANQGSEA, per germline. There are 11 residues in the CDR3. The CDR3 DNA follows: TGCAGCGTTGAAGATCTTTGGCGAGCTTTCTTT. Protein product: CSVEDLWRAFF. The variable domain in full, completed from reference TRBV29-1 and TRBJ1-1, reads SAVISQKPSRDICQRGTSLTIQCQVDSQVTMMFWYRQQPGQSLTLIATANQGSEATYESGFVIDKFPISRPNLTFSTLTVSNMSPEDSSIYLCSVEDLWRAFFGQGTRLTVV.

The gene calls are TRBV7-2 and TRBJ2-1; possibly TRBD2 for D (5 bases). The CDR3 totals 14 residues. From germline, CDR1 is SGHTA and CDR2 FQGNSA. With 5 bases removed from V and 7 bases from J, the gap between germline ends came to 15 bases. CDR3 sequence: CASSPRPGKNEQFF. The CDR3 coding sequence is TGTGCCAGCAGCCCTCGACCCGGGAAGAATGAGCAGTTCTTC.

The V gene is TRBV7-7, the J gene TRBJ2-1; 7 positions agree with TRBD1. Per the germline V gene, CDR1 is SSHAT and CDR2 is FNYEAQ (reference sequence). This CDR3 spans 14 amino acids. V was clipped by 5 bases and J by 6 bases; unmatched bases: 7. For the CDR3, the DNA is TGTGCCAGCAGCCGGACAGGTACTACCAATGAGCAGTTCTTC. Encoded protein: CASSRTGTTNEQFF.

This clonotype was counted only a few times. The chain couples TRBV7-2 to TRBJ2-3; 7 nucleotides align to TRBD2. The V and J ends lost 3 bases and 4 bases, in that order; junction bases with no gene match: 1. Germline CDR1 is SGHTA and CDR2 is FQGNSA. The CDR3 has 13 residues. The CDR3 DNA reads TGTGCCAGCAGCTTCCGGGAGGCAGATACGCAGTATTTT. Residues: CASSFREADTQYF.

This rearrangement joins TRBV28 to TRBJ2-5; TRBD1 matches 10 bases. Trimming took 8 bases from V and 5 from J; bases not matched to a gene: 5. The germline V gene encodes CDR1 MDHEN and CDR2 SYDVKM. This CDR3 is 13 amino acids long. The CDR3 region has the DNA TGTGCCAGCGCTAAGGGACAGGGGGAGACCCAGTACTTC. It codes for CASAKGQGETQYF.

This sequence joins TRBV9 and TRBJ2-3; D unresolved. The CDR3 extends over 14 amino acids. CDR1 SGDLS and CDR2 YYNGEE come from the germline V gene. Trimming cost V 0 bases and J 4 bases, with 9 bases left between them. The DNA of the CDR3 is TGTGCCAGCAGCGTAGGTCAGGCAGCAGATACGCAGTATTTT. Amino acid sequence: CASSVGQAADTQYF.

The chain combines TRBV4-1 with TRBJ1-1; D remains unclear. The CDR3 covers 14 residues. Trimming took 6 bases from V and 1 from J, leaving 12 bases between them. Per germline, CDR1 MGHRA and CDR2 YSYEKL. The CDR3: CASRGQLRNTEAFF. CDR3 DNA: TGCGCCAGCAGGGGCCAGCTTCGGAACACTGAAGCTTTCTTT.

Comments on this clonotype: Since no conserved phenylalanine or tryptophan closes the CDR3, a read error is the likely cause. The genes are TRBV5-1 and TRBJ1-6; 10 bases are shared with TRBD1. V trimming: 4 bases; J trimming: 8 bases; junction bases outside the gene matches: 6. CDR1 SGHRS and CDR2 YFSETQ come from the germline V gene. This CDR3 has 15 residues. DNA of the CDR3: TGCGCCAGCAGCCTGACCGGGACAGGGGATTCACCCCTCCACTAT. Protein sequence: CASSLTGTGDSPLHY.

The chain uses TRBV5-1 and TRBJ2-3, with D tentatively TRBD1 or TRBD2 (5 bases each). Looked up from germline, CDR1 is SGHRS and CDR2 is YFSETQ. The CDR3 contains 14 residues. Trimming pared 4 bases from V and 9 bases from J, leaving 18 bases between. The CDR3 here is CASSRGDAMDTQYF. The CDR3 DNA reads as TGCGCCAGCAGCCGAGGGGACGCCATGGACACGCAGTATTTT.

This clonotype was found many times. The V gene is TRBV11-3, the J gene TRBJ2-7, with D tentatively TRBD2 (5 bases). Looked up from germline, CDR1 is SGHNT and CDR2 is YENEEA. This CDR3 has 12 residues. Trimming removed 5 bases at V and 13 bases at J, with 18 bases between. The CDR3 DNA reads as TGTGCCAGCAGCCCCTACGGAGGCGCGTTATACTTC. The encoded protein is CASSPYGGALYF.

This clonotype has at least ten counts. The gene calls are TRBV6-2 or TRBV6-3 and TRBJ2-1; tentative D call: TRBD2 (6 bases). The CDR3 consists of 13 residues. Trimming removed 2 bases from V and 9 bases from J, with 11 bases in between. Looked up from germline, CDR1 is MNHEY and CDR2 is SVGEGT. The CDR3 region is CASSYVGGSEQFF. The CDR3 nucleotides are TGTGCCAGCAGTTACGTGGGGGGTAGTGAGCAGTTCTTC.

J is TRBJ2-2 and V is TRBV24-1; either TRBD1 or TRBD2 may fit D (5 bases each). Trimming took 1 base from V and 3 from J, leaving 11 bases between them. Germline V lookup: CDR1 KGHDR, CDR2 SFDVKD. The CDR3 sequence is 16 residues long. The CDR3 loop reads CATSDFSRGDTGELFF. CDR3 bases: TGTGCCACCAGTGATTTTTCTAGGGGAGACACCGGGGAGCTGTTTTTT.

The chain carries TRBV4-1 and TRBJ2-5, with a tentative D call TRBD2 (6 bases). Trimming removed 6 bases at V and 4 bases at J, with 15 bases between. This CDR3 contains 14 residues. Germline CDR1 is MGHRA and CDR2 is YSYEKL. The CDR3 nucleotides read TGCGCCAGCAGTATTTCAGGGCGGGGAGAGACCCAGTACTTC. Translating gives CASSISGRGETQYF.

The V gene is TRBV10-3, the J gene TRBJ1-1; TRBD1 matches 10 bases. Trimming at V came to 8 bases and at J to 3 bases, leaving 0 bases not matched to a gene. The CDR3 length is 12 residues. Germline V gene lookup returns CDR1 ENHRY and CDR2 SYGVKD. The CDR3 here is CAIGTGDTEAFF. As DNA, the CDR3 is TGTGCCATCGGGACAGGGGACACTGAAGCTTTCTTT.

This clonotype has just one count. The rearrangement links TRBV30 to TRBJ2-3; TRBD1 matches 8 bases. The germline CDR1 and CDR2 sequences are GTSNPN and SVGIG (reference sequence). J was trimmed by 1 base and V by 0 bases; bases with no gene match: 3. This CDR3 has 15 amino acids. CDR3 in DNA: TGTGCCTGGAGTGTTCCGGACAGGGGCACAGATACGCAGTATTTT. Its translation is CAWSVPDRGTDTQYF.